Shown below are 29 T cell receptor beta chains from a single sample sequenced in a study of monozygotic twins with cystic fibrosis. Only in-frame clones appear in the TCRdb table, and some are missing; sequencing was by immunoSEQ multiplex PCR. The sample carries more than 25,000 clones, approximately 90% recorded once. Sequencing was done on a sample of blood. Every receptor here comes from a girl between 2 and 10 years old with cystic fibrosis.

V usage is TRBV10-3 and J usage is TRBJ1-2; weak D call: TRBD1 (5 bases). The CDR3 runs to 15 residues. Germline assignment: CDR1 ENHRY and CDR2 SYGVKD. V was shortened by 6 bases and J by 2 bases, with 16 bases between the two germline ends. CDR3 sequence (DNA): TGTGCCATCAGAGAAGCTCTGGGGGGGAACTATGGCTACACCTTC. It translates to CAIREALGGNYGYTF.

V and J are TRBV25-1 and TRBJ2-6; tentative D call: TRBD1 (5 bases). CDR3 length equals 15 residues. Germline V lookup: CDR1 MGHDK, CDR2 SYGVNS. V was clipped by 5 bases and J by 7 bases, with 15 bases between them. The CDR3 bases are TGTGCCAGCAGTCTTGGGGCTGGGGAAGCCAACGTCCTGACTTTC. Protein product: CASSLGAGEANVLTF. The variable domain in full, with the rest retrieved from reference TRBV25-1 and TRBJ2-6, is EADIYQTPRYLVIGTGKKITLECSQTMGHDKMYWYQQDPGMELHLIHYSYGVNSTEKGDLSSESTVSRIRTEHFPLTLESARPSHTSQYLCASSLGAGEANVLTFGAGSRLTVL.

In DNA form, the CDR3 reads TGTGCCAGCAGCTTATTGGATCAGCCCCAGCATTTT. Its protein product is CASSLLDQPQHF. This chain uses TRBV7-9 with TRBJ1-5, with D unclear. Trimming left V 2 bases short and J 5 bases short, with 4 bases between. The CDR3 has 12 residues. Germline V CDR1 and CDR2: SEHNR, FQNEAQ (reference sequence).

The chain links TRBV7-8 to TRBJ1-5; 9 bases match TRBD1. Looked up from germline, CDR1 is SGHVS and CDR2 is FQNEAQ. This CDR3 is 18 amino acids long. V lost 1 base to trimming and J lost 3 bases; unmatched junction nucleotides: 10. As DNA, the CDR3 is TGTGCCAGCAGCTTAGGGACAGGGGAAGGATATGACAATCAGCCCCAGCATTTT. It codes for CASSLGTGEGYDNQPQHF.

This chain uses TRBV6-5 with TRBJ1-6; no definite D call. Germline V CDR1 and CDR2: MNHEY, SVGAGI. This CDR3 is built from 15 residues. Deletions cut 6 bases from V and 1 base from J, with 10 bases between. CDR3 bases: TGTGCCAGCAGGCCAGGTGCATCCTATAATTCACCCCTCCACTTT. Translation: CASRPGASYNSPLHF.

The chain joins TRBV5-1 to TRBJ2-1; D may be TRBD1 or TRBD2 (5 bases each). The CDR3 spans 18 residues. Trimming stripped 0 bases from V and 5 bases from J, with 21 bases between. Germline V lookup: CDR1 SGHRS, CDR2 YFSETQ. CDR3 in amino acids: CASSLDGAIPARDNEQFF. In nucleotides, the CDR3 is TGCGCCAGCAGCTTGGACGGGGCCATACCCGCCAGAGACAATGAGCAGTTCTTC. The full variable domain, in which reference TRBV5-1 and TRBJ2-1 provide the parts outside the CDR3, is KAGVTQTPRYLIKTRGQQVTLSCSPISGHRSVSWYQQTPGQGLQFLFEYFSETQRNKGNFPGRFSGRQFSNSRSEMNVSTLELGDSALYLCASSLDGAIPARDNEQFFGPGTRLTVL.

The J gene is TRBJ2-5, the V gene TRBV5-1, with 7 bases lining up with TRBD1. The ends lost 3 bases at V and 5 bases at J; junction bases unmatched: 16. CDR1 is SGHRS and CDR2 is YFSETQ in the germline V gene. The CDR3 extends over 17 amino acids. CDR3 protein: CASSSLPRQGLGETQYF. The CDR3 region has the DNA TGCGCCAGCAGCTCCCTACCCCGACAGGGCCTCGGGGAGACCCAGTACTTC.

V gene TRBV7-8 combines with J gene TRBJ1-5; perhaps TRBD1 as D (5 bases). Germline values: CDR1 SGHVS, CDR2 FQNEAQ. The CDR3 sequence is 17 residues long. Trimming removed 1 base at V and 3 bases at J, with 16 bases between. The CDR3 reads CASSLGPGGVVNQPQHF. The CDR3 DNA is TGTGCCAGCAGCTTAGGGCCCGGGGGGGTCGTCAATCAGCCCCAGCATTTT.

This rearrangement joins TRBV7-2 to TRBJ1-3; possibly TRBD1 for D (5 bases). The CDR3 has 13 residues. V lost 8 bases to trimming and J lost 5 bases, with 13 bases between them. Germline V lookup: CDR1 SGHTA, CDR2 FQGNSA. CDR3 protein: CASRGPGRNTIYF. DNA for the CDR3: TGTGCCAGCCGGGGTCCAGGGAGAAACACCATATATTTT.

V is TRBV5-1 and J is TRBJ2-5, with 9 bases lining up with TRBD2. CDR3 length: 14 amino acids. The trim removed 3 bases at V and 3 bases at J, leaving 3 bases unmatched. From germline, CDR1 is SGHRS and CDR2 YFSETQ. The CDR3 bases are TGCGCCAGCAGCTCGACTAGCGGAAAAGAGACCCAGTACTTC. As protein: CASSSTSGKETQYF.

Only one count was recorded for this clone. CDR3 bases: TGTGCCAGCAGCTTAGGGGCAGGGGGTCCGAGCGAGCAGTACTTC. Amino acid sequence: CASSLGAGGPSEQYF. V usage is TRBV7-6 and J usage is TRBJ2-7; 7 bases agree with TRBD1. Germline V gene sequence: CDR1 SGHVS, CDR2 FNYEAQ. This CDR3 contains 15 residues. V shed 1 base, J shed 6 bases, and the junction held 9 bases outside the gene matches.

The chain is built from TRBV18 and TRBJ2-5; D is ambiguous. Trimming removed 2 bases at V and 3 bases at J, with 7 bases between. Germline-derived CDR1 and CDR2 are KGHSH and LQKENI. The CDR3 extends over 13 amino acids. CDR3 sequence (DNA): TGTGCCAGCTCACCAGAGACAAAAGAGACCCAGTACTTC. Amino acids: CASSPETKETQYF.

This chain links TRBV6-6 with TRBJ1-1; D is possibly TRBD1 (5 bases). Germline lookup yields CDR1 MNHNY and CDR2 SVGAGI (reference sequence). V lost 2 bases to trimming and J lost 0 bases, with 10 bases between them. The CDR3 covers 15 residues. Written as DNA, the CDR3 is TGTGCCAGCAGTTACGTACAGGTAATGAACACTGAAGCTTTCTTT. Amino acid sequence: CASSYVQVMNTEAFF.

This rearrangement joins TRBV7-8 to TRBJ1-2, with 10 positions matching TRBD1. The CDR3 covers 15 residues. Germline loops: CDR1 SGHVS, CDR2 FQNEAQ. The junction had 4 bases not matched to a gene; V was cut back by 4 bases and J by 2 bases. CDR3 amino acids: CASSSPGQGNYGYTF. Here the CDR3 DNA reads TGTGCCAGCAGCTCGCCGGGACAGGGGAACTATGGCTACACCTTC. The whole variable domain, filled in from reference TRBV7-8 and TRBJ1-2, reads GAGVSQSPRYKVAKRGQDVALRCDPISGHVSLFWYQQALGQGPEFLTYFQNEAQLDKSGLPSDRFFAERPEGSVSTLKIQRTQQEDSAVYLCASSSPGQGNYGYTFGSGTRLTVV.

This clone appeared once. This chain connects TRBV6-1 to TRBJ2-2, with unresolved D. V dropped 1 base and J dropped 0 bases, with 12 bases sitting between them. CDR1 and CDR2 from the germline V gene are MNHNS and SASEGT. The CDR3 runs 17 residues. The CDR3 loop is CASSEGFPWANTGELFF. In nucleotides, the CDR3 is TGTGCCAGCAGTGAAGGCTTTCCCTGGGCGAACACCGGGGAGCTGTTTTTT.

The CDR3 region has the DNA TGTGCCAGCAGAAGGGACCTTGCCTCCTACGAGCAGTACTTC. It encodes CASRRDLASYEQYF. V gene TRBV11-1 combines with J gene TRBJ2-7; D possibly uses TRBD1 or TRBD2 (5 bases each). V gave up 6 bases and J gave up 0 bases, with 12 bases separating them. The germline CDR1 and CDR2 sequences are SGHAT and FQDESV (reference sequence). The CDR3 totals 14 residues.

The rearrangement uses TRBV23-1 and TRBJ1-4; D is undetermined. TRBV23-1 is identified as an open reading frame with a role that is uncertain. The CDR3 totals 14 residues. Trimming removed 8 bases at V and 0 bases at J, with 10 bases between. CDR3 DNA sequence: TGCGCCAGCCCACCTGACACAACTAATGAAAAACTGTTTTTT. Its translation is CASPPDTTNEKLFF.

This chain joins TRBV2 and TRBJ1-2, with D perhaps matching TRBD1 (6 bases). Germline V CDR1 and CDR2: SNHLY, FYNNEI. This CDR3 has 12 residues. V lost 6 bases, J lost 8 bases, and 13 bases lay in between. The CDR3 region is CASRYRAQGYTF. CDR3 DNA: TGTGCCAGCAGATACAGGGCCCAGGGCTACACCTTC. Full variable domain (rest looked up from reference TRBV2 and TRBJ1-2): EPEVTQTPSHQVTQMGQEVILRCVPISNHLYFYWYRQILGQKVEFLVSFYNNEISEKSEIFDDQFSVERPDGSNFTLKIRSTKLEDSAMYFCASRYRAQGYTFGSGTRLTVV.

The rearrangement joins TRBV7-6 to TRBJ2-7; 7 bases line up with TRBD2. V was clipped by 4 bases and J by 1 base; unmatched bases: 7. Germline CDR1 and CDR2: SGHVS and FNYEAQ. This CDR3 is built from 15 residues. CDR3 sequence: CASSSPAGLSYEQYF. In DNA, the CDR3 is TGTGCCAGCAGCTCCCCAGCGGGGCTATCCTACGAGCAGTACTTC. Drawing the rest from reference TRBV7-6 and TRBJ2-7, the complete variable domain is GAGVSQSPRYKVTKRGQDVALRCDPISGHVSLYWYRQALGQGPEFLTYFNYEAQQDKSGLPNDRFSAERPEGSISTLTIQRTEQRDSAMYRCASSSPAGLSYEQYFGPGTRLTVT.

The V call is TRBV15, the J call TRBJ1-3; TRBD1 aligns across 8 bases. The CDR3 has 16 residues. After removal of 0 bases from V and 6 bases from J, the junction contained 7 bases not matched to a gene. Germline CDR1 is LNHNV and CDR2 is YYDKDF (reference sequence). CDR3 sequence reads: CATSRDQGQVSNTIYF. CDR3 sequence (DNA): TGTGCCACCAGCAGAGATCAGGGACAGGTTTCAAACACCATATATTTT.

The CDR3 region is CASTAGLGGYEQYF. As DNA, the CDR3 is TGTGCCAGCACGGCGGGGCTGGGGGGCTACGAGCAGTACTTC. This chain connects TRBV7-2 to TRBJ2-7; D might be TRBD2 (6 bases). The CDR3 loop spans 14 amino acids. The V end was cut by 7 bases, the J end by 3 bases, with 16 bases between. The germline CDR1 and CDR2 sequences are SGHTA and FQGNSA.

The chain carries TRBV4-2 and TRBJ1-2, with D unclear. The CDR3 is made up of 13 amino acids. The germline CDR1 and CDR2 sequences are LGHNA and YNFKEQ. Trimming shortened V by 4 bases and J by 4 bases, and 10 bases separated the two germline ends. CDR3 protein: CASSPQKSYGYTF. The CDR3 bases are TGTGCCAGCAGCCCACAGAAATCCTATGGCTACACCTTC.

This CDR3 reads CASSLGGFSLEAFF. The CDR3, as DNA: TGTGCCAGCAGCTTAGGGGGTTTTTCGCTTGAAGCTTTCTTT. This chain connects TRBV7-2 to TRBJ1-1; D is unresolved. The V and J ends lost 1 base and 7 bases respectively, with 13 bases between them. This CDR3 contains 14 residues. Germline-derived CDR1 and CDR2 are SGHTA and FQGNSA.

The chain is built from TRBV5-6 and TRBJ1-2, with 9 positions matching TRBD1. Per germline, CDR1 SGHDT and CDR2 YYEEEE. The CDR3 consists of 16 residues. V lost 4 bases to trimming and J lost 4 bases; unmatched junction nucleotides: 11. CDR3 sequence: CASSPGQGHDFYGYTF. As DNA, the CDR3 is TGTGCCAGCAGCCCGGGACAGGGCCACGATTTCTATGGCTACACCTTC. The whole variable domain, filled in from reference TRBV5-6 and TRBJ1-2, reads DAGVTQSPTHLIKTRGQQVTLRCSPKSGHDTVSWYQQALGQGPQFIFQYYEEEERQRGNFPDRFSGHQFPNYSSELNVNALLLGDSALYLCASSPGQGHDFYGYTFGSGTRLTVV.

The CDR3 loop is CASSPSPQGAINSPLHF. The CDR3 bases are TGTGCCAGCAGCCCTAGCCCACAGGGGGCGATTAATTCACCCCTCCACTTT. The J gene is TRBJ1-6, the V gene TRBV5-5; 9 positions agree with TRBD1. Looked up from germline, CDR1 is SGHKS and CDR2 is YYEKEE (reference sequence). The J segment lost 6 bases and the V segment lost 4 bases, leaving 11 bases of the junction unmatched. The CDR3 sequence is 17 residues long.

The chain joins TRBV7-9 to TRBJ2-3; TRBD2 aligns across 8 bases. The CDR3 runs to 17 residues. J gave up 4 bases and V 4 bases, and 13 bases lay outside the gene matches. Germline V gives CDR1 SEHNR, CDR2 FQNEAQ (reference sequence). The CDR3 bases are TGTGCCAGCAGCTCCCCCCGGGGTTGGCGGGGGGCAGATACGCAGTATTTT. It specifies CASSSPRGWRGADTQYF.

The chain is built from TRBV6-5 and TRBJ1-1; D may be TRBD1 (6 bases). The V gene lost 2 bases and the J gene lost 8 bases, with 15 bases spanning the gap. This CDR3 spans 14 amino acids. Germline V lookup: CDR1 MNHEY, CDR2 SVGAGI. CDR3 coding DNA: TGTGCCAGCAGTTACCTACCCCAAGGGACAGAAGCTTTCTTT. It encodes CASSYLPQGTEAFF.

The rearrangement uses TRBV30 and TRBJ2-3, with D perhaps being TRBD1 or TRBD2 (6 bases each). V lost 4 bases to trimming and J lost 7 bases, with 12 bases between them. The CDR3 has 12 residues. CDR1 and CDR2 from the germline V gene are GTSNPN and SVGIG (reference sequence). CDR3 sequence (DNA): TGTGCCTGGAACCGGGGGCCGAATACGCAGTATTTT. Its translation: CAWNRGPNTQYF. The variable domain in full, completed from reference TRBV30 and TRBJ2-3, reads SQTIHQWPATLVQPVGSPLSLECTVEGTSNPNLYWYRQAAGRGLQLLFYSVGIGQISSEVPQNLSASRPQDRQFILSSKKLLLSDSGFYLCAWNRGPNTQYFGPGTRLTVL.

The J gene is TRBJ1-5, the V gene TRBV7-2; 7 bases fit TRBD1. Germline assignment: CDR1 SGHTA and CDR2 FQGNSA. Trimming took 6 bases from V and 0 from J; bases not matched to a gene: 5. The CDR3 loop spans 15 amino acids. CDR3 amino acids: CASSWGQHSNQPQHF. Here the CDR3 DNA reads TGTGCCAGCAGTTGGGGACAGCATAGCAATCAGCCCCAGCATTTT.